This TCR beta chain was observed in a study of cytomegalovirus exposure and HLA in healthy donors. Broader study findings: For most TCR sequences rarity was the rule, although some public TCRs occurred in many donors. The study flagged roughly 150 TCR beta chains as cytomegalovirus-associated.

The CDR3 consists of 14 residues. The V and J ends lost 6 bases and 3 bases respectively, with 15 bases between them. Germline CDR1 and CDR2: SGHTA and FQGNSA. The repertoire was sequenced with immunoSEQ multiplex PCR; TCRdb's copy has only in-frame clones and lacks some. The sample yields 99,000 or so clones, around 83% seen once. Of note for this clone: Antigen: not known.

Sequencing was carried out using PBMCs. This clonotype was obtained from a woman under 30 in good health and CMV-seropositive. This rearrangement joins TRBV7-2 to TRBJ2-7; TRBD2 is a possible D gene (6 bases). CDR3 bases: TGTGCCAGCAGTTGGGGAGGAGGGGTCTACGAGCAGTACTTC. Translation gives CASSWGGGVYEQYF.